This T cell receptor (beta chain) was sequenced in a study of blood T cell repertoires in COVID-19. Study-wide background: The United States, Italy and Spain were the sources of the acute and convalescent COVID-19 samples. T cells, B-cell-depleted T cells, or PBMCs provided the cDNA or gDNA that served as material.

In the study's own analysis: Reference gene primer amplification gave estimated nucleated cell counts. Profiled with immunoSEQ multiplex PCR; TCRdb holds only in-frame clones, not every one. The DNA gave D and trimming, while V, J and clone size come from that table. The table lists roughly 43,000 clones, about 88% of them singletons. Sample: peripheral blood. This TCR came from a human donor in a cohort sampled during active COVID-19.

CDR3 nucleotide sequence: TGTGCCAGCAGCACGACGGGACACCCTAGCACAGATACGCAGTATTTT. Translated: CASSTTGHPSTDTQYF. This chain connects TRBV9 to TRBJ2-3, with a tentative D call TRBD1 (6 bases). The V end lost 4 bases, the J end lost 0 bases, and 15 bases lay between the germline ends. The CDR3 has 16 residues. From germline, CDR1 is SGDLS and CDR2 YYNGEE. The variable domain in full, completed from reference TRBV9 and TRBJ2-3, reads DSGVTQTPKHLITATGQRVTLRCSPRSGDLSVYWYQQSLDQGLQFLIQYYNGEERAKGNILERFSAQQFPDLHSELNLSSLELGDSALYFCASSTTGHPSTDTQYFGPGTRLTVL.